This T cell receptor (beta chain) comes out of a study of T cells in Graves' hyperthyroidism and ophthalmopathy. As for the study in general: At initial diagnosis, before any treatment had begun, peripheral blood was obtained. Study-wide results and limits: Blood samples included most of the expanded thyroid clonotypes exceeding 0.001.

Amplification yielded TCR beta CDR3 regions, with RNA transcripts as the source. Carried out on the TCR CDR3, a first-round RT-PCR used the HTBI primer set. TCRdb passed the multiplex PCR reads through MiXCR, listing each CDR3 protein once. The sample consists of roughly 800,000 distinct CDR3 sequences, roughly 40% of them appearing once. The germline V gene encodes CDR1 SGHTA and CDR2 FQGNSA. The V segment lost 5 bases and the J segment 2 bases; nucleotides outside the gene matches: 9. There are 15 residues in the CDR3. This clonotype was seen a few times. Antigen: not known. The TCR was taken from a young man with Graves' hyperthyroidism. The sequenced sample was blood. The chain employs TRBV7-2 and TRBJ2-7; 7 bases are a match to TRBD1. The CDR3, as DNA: TGTGCCAGCAGCCCAGGGGGTTGGCTTGCCTACGAGCAGTACTTC. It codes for CASSPGGWLAYEQYF.